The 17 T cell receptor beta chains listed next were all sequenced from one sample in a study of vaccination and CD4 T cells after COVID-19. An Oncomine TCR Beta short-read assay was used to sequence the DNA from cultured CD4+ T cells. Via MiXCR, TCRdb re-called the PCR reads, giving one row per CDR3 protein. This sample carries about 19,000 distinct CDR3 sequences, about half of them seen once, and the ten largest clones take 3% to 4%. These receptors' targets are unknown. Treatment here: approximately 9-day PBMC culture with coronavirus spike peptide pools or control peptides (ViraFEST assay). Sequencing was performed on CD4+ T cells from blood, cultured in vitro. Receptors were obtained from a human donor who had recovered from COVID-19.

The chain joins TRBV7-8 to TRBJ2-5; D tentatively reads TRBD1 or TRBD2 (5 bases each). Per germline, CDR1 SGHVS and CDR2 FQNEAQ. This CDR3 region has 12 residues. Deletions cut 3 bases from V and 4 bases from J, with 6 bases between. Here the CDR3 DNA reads TGTGCCAGCAGCTTTGGGGGAGAGACCCAGTACTTC. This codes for CASSFGGETQYF. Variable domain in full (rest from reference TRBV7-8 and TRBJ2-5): GAGVSQSPRYKVAKRGQDVALRCDPISGHVSLFWYQQALGQGPEFLTYFQNEAQLDKSGLPSDRFFAERPEGSVSTLKIQRTQQEDSAVYLCASSFGGETQYFGPGTRLLVL.

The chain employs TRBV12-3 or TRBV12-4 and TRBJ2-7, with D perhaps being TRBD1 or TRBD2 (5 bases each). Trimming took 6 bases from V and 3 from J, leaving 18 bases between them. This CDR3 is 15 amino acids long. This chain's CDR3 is CASSPLVGRDYEQYF. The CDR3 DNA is TGTGCCAGCAGCCCCTTGGTGGGACGCGACTACGAGCAGTACTTC.

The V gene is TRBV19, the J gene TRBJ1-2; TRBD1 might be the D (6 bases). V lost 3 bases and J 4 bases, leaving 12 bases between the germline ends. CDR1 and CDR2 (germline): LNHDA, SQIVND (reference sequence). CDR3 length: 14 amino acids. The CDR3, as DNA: TGTGCCAGTAGTATCCGGACAGCGGGCTATGGCTACACCTTC. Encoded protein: CASSIRTAGYGYTF. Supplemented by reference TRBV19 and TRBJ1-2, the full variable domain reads DGGITQSPKYLFRKEGQNVTLSCEQNLNHDAMYWYRQDPGQGLRLIYYSQIVNDFQKGDIAEGYSVSREKKESFPLTVTSAQKNPTAFYLCASSIRTAGYGYTFGSGTRLTVV.

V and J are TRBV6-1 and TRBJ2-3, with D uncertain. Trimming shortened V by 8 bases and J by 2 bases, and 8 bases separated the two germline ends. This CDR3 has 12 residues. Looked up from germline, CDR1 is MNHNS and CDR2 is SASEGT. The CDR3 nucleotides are TGTGCCAGCCATACAACCACAGATACGCAGTATTTT. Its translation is CASHTTTDTQYF.

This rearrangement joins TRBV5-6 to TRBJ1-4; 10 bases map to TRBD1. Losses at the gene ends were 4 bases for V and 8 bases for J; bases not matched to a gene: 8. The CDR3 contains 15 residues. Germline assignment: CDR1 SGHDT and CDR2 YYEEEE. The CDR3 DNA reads TGTGCCAGCAGCCAAATGGGACAGGGGAGGGAAAAACTGTTTTTT. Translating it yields CASSQMGQGREKLFF.

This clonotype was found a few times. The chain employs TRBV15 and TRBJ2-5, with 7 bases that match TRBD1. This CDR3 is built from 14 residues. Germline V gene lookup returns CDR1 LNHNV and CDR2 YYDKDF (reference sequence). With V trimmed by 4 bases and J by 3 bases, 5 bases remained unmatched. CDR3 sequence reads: CATSNSGGKETQYF. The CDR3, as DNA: TGTGCCACCAGCAATTCAGGGGGAAAAGAGACCCAGTACTTC.

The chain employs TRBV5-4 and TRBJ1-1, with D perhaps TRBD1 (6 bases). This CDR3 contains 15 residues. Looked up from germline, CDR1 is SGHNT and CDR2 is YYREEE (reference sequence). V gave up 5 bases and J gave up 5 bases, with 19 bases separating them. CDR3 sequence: CASSDPRQVGTEAFF. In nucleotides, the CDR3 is TGTGCCAGCAGTGACCCGCGACAGGTCGGTACTGAAGCTTTCTTT.

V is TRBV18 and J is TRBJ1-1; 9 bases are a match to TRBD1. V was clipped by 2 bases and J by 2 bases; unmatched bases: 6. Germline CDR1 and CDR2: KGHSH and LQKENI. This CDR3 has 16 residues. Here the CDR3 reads CASSPRQGGSNTEAFF. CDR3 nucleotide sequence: TGTGCCAGCTCACCAAGACAGGGGGGGAGCAACACTGAAGCTTTCTTT. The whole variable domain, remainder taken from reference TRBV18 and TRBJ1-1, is NAGVMQNPRHLVRRRGQEARLRCSPMKGHSHVYWYRQLPEEGLKFMVYLQKENIIDESGMPKERFSAEFPKEGPSILRIQQVVRGDSAAYFCASSPRQGGSNTEAFFGQGTRLTVV.

CDR3 residues: CSARAPTLSVYEQYF. The DNA of the CDR3 is TGCAGTGCTAGAGCCCCGACCCTCTCGGTCTACGAGCAGTACTTC. J is TRBJ2-7 and V is TRBV20-1, with D hard to call. V shed 1 base and J shed 3 bases, with 16 bases lying between them. Per germline, CDR1 DFQATT and CDR2 SNEGSKA (reference sequence). The CDR3 spans 15 residues.

CDR3 bases: TGTGCCAGCAGTTTCAAGGGGAGCTCCTACAATGAGCAGTTCTTC. It encodes CASSFKGSSYNEQFF. The chain recombines TRBV12-3 or TRBV12-4 with TRBJ2-1; D may correspond to TRBD1 or TRBD2 (5 bases each). The CDR3 loop spans 15 amino acids. The V end lost 3 bases, the J end lost 0 bases, and 9 bases lay between the germline ends.

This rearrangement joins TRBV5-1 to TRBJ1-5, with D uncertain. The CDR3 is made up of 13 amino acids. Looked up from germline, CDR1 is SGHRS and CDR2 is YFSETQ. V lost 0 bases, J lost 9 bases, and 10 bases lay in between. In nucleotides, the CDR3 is TGCGCCAGCAGCTTGGGGACGGATGCGCCCCAGCATTTT. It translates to CASSLGTDAPQHF. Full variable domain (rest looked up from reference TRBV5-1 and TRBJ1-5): KAGVTQTPRYLIKTRGQQVTLSCSPISGHRSVSWYQQTPGQGLQFLFEYFSETQRNKGNFPGRFSGRQFSNSRSEMNVSTLELGDSALYLCASSLGTDAPQHFGDGTRLSIL.

CDR3 sequence reads: CSANSGRTHNEQFF. CDR3 in DNA: TGCAGTGCTAATAGCGGGAGGACCCACAATGAGCAGTTCTTC. This chain uses TRBV20-1 with TRBJ2-1; 10 bases align to TRBD2. CDR1 is DFQATT, CDR2 SNEGSKA, per germline (reference sequence). This CDR3 has 14 amino acids. After removal of 4 bases from V and 5 bases from J, the junction contained 5 bases not matched to a gene.

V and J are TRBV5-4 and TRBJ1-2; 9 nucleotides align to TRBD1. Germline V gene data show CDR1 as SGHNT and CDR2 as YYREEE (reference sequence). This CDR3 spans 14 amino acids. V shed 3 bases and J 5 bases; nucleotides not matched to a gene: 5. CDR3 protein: CASSSGQGWYGYTF. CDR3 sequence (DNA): TGTGCCAGCAGCTCCGGACAGGGGTGGTATGGCTACACCTTC. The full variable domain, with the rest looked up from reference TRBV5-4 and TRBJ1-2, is ETGVTQSPTHLIKTRGQQVTLRCSSQSGHNTVSWYQQALGQGPQFIFQYYREEENGRGNFPPRFSGLQFPNYSSELNVNALELDDSALYLCASSSGQGWYGYTFGSGTRLTVV.

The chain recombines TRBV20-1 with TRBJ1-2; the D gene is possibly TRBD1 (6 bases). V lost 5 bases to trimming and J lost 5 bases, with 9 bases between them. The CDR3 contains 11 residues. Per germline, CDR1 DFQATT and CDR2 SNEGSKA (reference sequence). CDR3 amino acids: CSAGGAYGYTF. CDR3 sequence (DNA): TGCAGTGCTGGGGGGGCGTATGGCTACACCTTC.

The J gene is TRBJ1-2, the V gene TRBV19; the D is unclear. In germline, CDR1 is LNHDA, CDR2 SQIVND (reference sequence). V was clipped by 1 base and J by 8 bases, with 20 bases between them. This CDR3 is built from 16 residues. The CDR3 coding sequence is TGTGCCAGTAGTATAGGAATCGGGCCTCAAATGGGGGGCTACACCTTC. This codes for CASSIGIGPQMGGYTF.

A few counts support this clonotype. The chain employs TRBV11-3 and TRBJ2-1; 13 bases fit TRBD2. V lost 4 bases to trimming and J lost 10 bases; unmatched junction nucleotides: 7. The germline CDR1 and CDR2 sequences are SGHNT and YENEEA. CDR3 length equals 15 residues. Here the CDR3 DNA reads TGTGCCAGCAGCTGGACCGGGACTAGCGGGGAAGAGCAGTTCTTC. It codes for CASSWTGTSGEEQFF.

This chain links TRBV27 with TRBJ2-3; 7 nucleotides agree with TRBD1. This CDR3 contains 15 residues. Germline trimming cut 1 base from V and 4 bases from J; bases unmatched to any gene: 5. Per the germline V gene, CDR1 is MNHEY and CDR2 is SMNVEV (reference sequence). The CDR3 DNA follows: TGTGCCAGCAGTTTATTGGCAGGGGGTCCAGATACGCAGTATTTT. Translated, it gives CASSLLAGGPDTQYF.